This TCR beta chain was captured in a study of graft-versus-host responses after intestinal transplantation listed by TCRdb under 2021. About the study as a whole: The transplants that recipients got were multivisceral, liver-intestinal, or isolated intestinal. All recipients received anti-thymocyte globulin induction followed by maintenance tacrolimus and steroids for around three years. Graft-versus-host and host-versus-graft alloreactive T cell clones were tracked in the graft, circulation and bone marrow after intestinal transplantation using bulk TCR-beta CDR3 sequencing. To identify alloreactive clones, pre-transplant mixed lymphocyte reaction products were sequenced and then compared with unstimulated pre-transplant donor and recipient T cells. The cohort enrolled 20 to 25 intestinal transplant recipients including one retransplant, and a few patients lacking pretransplant specimens were excluded. A peak of at least 4% donor T cells among recipient peripheral blood mononuclear cells was the definition used for donor T cell macrochimerism. Rather than being sequenced by the commercial service, samples from a few later patients were sequenced in-house on an Illumina MiSeq and processed with MiXCR. Results and caveats for the whole study, not just this receptor: Early after transplant, declines in HvG clones were associated with peak levels of circulating GvH clones. In the allografts of patients with donor T cell macrochimerism, GvH to HvG T cell clonal ratios were high. Conclusions were limited by the relatively low number and heterogeneity of intestinal transplant patients. GvH clones were detected in recipient bone marrow, and some of these GvH clones were observed earlier in ileal mucosa or blood, consistent with an intestinal mucosal origin.

Read against the paper, the sample's time point label means: cells obtained before transplantation from donor or recipient. CD3+CD4+ and CD3+CD8+ populations were FACS-sorted from unstimulated pre-transplant donor and recipient cells taken from spleen or lymph nodes. On this clone itself: Its binding antigen is unknown. No quality values exist for individual bases; no much larger clone is one base distant.

The library was obtained by the immunoSEQ multiplex PCR assay. For most patients, genomic DNA was isolated with the Qiagen DNeasy Blood and Tissue Kit and sent frozen to Adaptive Biotechnologies for TCR sequencing. For most patients, high-throughput TCR-beta CDR3 sequencing of genomic DNA was performed by Adaptive Biotechnologies. In the paper's pipeline: TCR sequencing data for roughly 18 patients were retrieved from Adaptive's ImmunoSEQ software; three other patients were processed with MiXCR and VDJtools. To correct CD4 versus CD8 sorting errors, sequences present in both subsets at a frequency ratio below 5:1 were removed. CDR3 nucleotide sequences shared between donor and recipient were removed because the origin of such sequences could not be assigned. To be classed as alloreactive, a clone needed at least 2-fold expansion over unstimulated cells and a minimum CFSE-low frequency of 0.002% (template counts) or 0.001% (read counts). Mappable clones were those detected in sequenced pre-transplant spleen, lymph node, or MLR CFSE-low populations of the donor or recipient. Cumulative frequency of alloreactive clones was calculated as a percentage of all sequences weighted by copy number. The table was pulled from immuneACCESS by TCRdb, which kept in-frame rearrangements only. Such tables lose some clones; where checked, under half of the loss comes from unresolved V genes, and the rest has no known cause. The DNA gave D and trimming, while V, J and clone size come from that table. Present in this sample are tens of thousands of clones, around 83% of which were seen just once. The ten largest clones capture about 15% of the sample.

The sample here was unstimulated CD8+ T cells sorted from spleen or lymph node cells, taken before intestinal transplant. This receptor was taken from a human donor who received an intestinal transplant.

The CDR3 here reads CASSRTDRANYGYTF. The nucleotides read TGTGCCAGTAGTCGAACGGACAGGGCCAACTATGGCTACACCTTC. The rearranged segments are TRBV19 and TRBJ1-2; 8 junctional bases match TRBD1. Ends trimmed: V by 5 bases, J by 2 bases; bases unmatched to a gene: 7. Per the germline V gene (reference sequence), LNHDA is the CDR1 and SQIVND is the CDR2. The CDR3 measures 15 amino acids from cysteine to phenylalanine. The entry retains the CDR3 DNA only, 45 bases that are in frame from base 1.